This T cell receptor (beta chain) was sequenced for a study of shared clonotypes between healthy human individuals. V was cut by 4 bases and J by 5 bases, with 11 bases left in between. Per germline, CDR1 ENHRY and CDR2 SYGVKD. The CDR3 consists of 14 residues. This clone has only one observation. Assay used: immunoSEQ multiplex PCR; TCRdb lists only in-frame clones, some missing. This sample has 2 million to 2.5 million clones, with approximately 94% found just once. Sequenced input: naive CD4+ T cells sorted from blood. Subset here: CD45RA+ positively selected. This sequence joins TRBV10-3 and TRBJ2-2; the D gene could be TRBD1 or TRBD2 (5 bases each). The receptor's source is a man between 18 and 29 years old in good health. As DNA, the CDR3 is TGTGCCATCAGTGGAGGGGATCGGACCGGGGAGCTGTTTTTT. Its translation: CAISGGDRTGELFF.